The 27 T cell receptor beta chains given below trace back to one sample, sequenced in a study of CD8+ T cells in alopecia areata. Treatment: oral pan-JAK inhibitor, 5-10 mg twice daily. Isolated RNA was reverse transcribed into cDNA used as the sequencing template. The protocol was immunoSEQ multiplex PCR, while the TCRdb copy is restricted to in-frame clones and leaves out a portion. The sample holds 130,000 to 150,000 clones, roughly 82% seen once. The input for sequencing was CD8+ T cells sorted from blood, taken at week 4, from a patient treated with tofacitinib. The receptors were gathered from a human donor with alopecia areata.

This chain connects TRBV19 to TRBJ2-7; tentatively, D is TRBD2 (5 bases). There are 13 residues in the CDR3. The V gene's germline CDR1 is LNHDA and CDR2 SQIVND (reference sequence). V was cut by 4 bases and J by 2 bases, with 9 bases left in between. CDR3 in amino acids: CASSTYGAYEQYF. The CDR3 DNA sequence: TGTGCCAGTAGTACCTACGGGGCCTACGAGCAGTACTTC.

V and J are TRBV4-2 and TRBJ2-7; 8 bases map to TRBD1. The CDR3 has 19 amino acids. CDR1 is LGHNA, CDR2 YNFKEQ, per germline. Trimming took 4 bases from V and 6 from J; bases not matched to a gene: 23. CDR3 amino acids: CASSREVGADRGQLGEQYF. CDR3 DNA sequence: TGTGCCAGCAGCCGAGAGGTAGGGGCCGACAGGGGTCAGCTCGGCGAGCAGTACTTC.

This rearrangement joins TRBV7-9 to TRBJ2-7; 7 positions agree with TRBD1. CDR3 size: 14 residues. Germline CDR1 SEHNR, CDR2 FQNEAQ (reference sequence). The J segment lost 4 bases and the V segment lost 5 bases, leaving 8 bases of the junction unmatched. The CDR3 nucleotides read TGTGCCAGCAGCGACGGGGACAGCCCTTACGAGCAGTACTTC. Protein sequence: CASSDGDSPYEQYF.

V is TRBV19 and J is TRBJ2-2; tentatively, D is TRBD2 (6 bases). This CDR3 has 14 residues. Trimming took 7 bases from V and 4 from J, leaving 13 bases between them. Per the germline V gene, CDR1 is LNHDA and CDR2 is SQIVND (reference sequence). In DNA form, the CDR3 reads TGTGCCAGTACGGAGGGGCTCTCCACCGGGGAGCTGTTTTTT. Its protein is CASTEGLSTGELFF.

The rearrangement joins TRBV19 to TRBJ2-5, with D maybe TRBD1 (5 bases). V was cut by 4 bases and J by 0 bases, with 15 bases left in between. In germline, CDR1 is LNHDA, CDR2 SQIVND (reference sequence). The length of the CDR3 is 16 residues. The CDR3 nucleotides are TGTGCCAGTAGTACGTATTTGGACAAGTACCAAGAGACCCAGTACTTC. This gives the protein CASSTYLDKYQETQYF.

The genes are TRBV5-1 and TRBJ1-1, with a possible D match to TRBD1 (5 bases). V was pared by 3 bases and J by 7 bases, with 7 bases between. Per germline, CDR1 SGHRS and CDR2 YFSETQ. The CDR3 spans 11 residues. CDR3 nucleotides: TGCGCCAGCAGCTGGGGGAGTGAAGCTTTCTTT. It specifies CASSWGSEAFF.

The rearrangement joins TRBV4-2 to TRBJ2-3; D ambiguous. V was shortened by 4 bases and J by 5 bases, with 7 bases between the two germline ends. The CDR3 is made up of 12 amino acids. Germline V lookup: CDR1 LGHNA, CDR2 YNFKEQ. The CDR3 protein is CASSLGVDTQYF. The CDR3 DNA sequence: TGTGCCAGCAGCCTTGGCGTAGATACGCAGTATTTT.

V and J are TRBV29-1 and TRBJ2-3, with 7 bases lining up with TRBD2. The CDR3 extends over 15 amino acids. Germline CDR1 and CDR2: SQVTM and ANQGSEA. The V and J ends lost 8 bases and 3 bases, in that order; junction bases with no gene match: 14. CDR3 in amino acids: CSPWGGPPQTDTQYF. The CDR3 coding sequence is TGCAGCCCCTGGGGGGGTCCACCCCAGACAGATACGCAGTATTTT.

The chain recombines TRBV19 with TRBJ2-7; D is tentatively TRBD1 or TRBD2 (5 bases each). CDR1 is LNHDA and CDR2 is SQIVND in the germline V gene (reference sequence). The V gene lost 6 bases and the J gene lost 2 bases, with 17 bases spanning the gap. The CDR3 spans 15 residues. In DNA, the CDR3 is TGTGCCAGTAGCAGAAACCGGGACCGAGCCTACGAGCAGTACTTC. Residues: CASSRNRDRAYEQYF.

The chain carries TRBV4-1 and TRBJ1-6; D may be TRBD1 (6 bases). The CDR3 totals 15 residues. V gave up 4 bases and J gave up 8 bases, with 15 bases separating them. CDR1 is MGHRA and CDR2 is YSYEKL in the germline V gene. In nucleotides, the CDR3 is TGCGCCAGCAGCCTAGTCAGGGGAAGTGATTCACCCCTCCACTTT. This gives the protein CASSLVRGSDSPLHF.

The rearrangement uses TRBV27 and TRBJ1-5, with 11 bases identical to TRBD1. This CDR3 is built from 14 residues. The germline gives CDR1 MNHEY, CDR2 SMNVEV (reference sequence). V lost 4 bases and J lost 6; bases outside the gene matches: 2. The CDR3, as DNA: TGTGCCAGCAGTTCCGGACAGGGGGCTCAGCCCCAGCATTTT. Amino acid sequence: CASSSGQGAQPQHF.

This clone appeared a single time. The genes are TRBV29-1 and TRBJ2-7; D not resolved. The CDR3 consists of 11 residues. V lost 3 bases and J 4 bases, leaving 7 bases between the germline ends. Germline assignment: CDR1 SQVTM and CDR2 ANQGSEA. Here the CDR3 DNA reads TGCAGCGTTGACGGAGAGTACGAGCAGTACTTC. Protein sequence: CSVDGEYEQYF.

This chain connects TRBV4-1 to TRBJ2-2, with D maybe TRBD1 (5 bases). Germline V gene sequence: CDR1 MGHRA, CDR2 YSYEKL. The CDR3 covers 13 residues. V shed 5 bases and J shed 3 bases, with 7 bases lying between them. DNA for the CDR3: TGCGCCAGCAGCACACAGGACACCGGGGAGCTGTTTTTT. Translation: CASSTQDTGELFF.

J is TRBJ2-6 and V is TRBV15, with no clear D. CDR1 LNHNV and CDR2 YYDKDF come from the germline V gene (reference sequence). The CDR3 has 16 amino acids. V lost 1 base, J lost 2 bases, and 9 bases lay in between. The CDR3 sequence: CATSRGTSTGANVLTF. The CDR3 DNA is TGTGCCACCAGCAGAGGTACGAGTACTGGGGCCAACGTCCTGACTTTC.

This clone was observed a handful of times. V is TRBV29-1 and J is TRBJ2-1; D not resolved. V dropped 3 bases and J dropped 5 bases, with 14 bases sitting between them. This CDR3 region has 14 residues. Germline loops: CDR1 SQVTM, CDR2 ANQGSEA. As DNA, the CDR3 is TGCAGCGTTGAGGTAGGGCGCGAGGACAATGAGCAGTTCTTC. Its translation: CSVEVGREDNEQFF.

This clone came up a few times. This chain links TRBV5-4 with TRBJ2-1; 10 bases fit TRBD2. The germline gives CDR1 SGHNT, CDR2 YYREEE (reference sequence). J lost 5 bases, V lost 7 bases, and 9 bases had no gene match. CDR3 length equals 15 residues. The CDR3 sequence is CASDSVAGGNNEQFF. Written as DNA, the CDR3 is TGTGCCAGCGATTCGGTAGCGGGGGGAAACAATGAGCAGTTCTTC. The variable domain in full, completed from reference TRBV5-4 and TRBJ2-1, reads ETGVTQSPTHLIKTRGQQVTLRCSSQSGHNTVSWYQQALGQGPQFIFQYYREEENGRGNFPPRFSGLQFPNYSSELNVNALELDDSALYLCASDSVAGGNNEQFFGPGTRLTVL.

This chain joins TRBV5-4 and TRBJ2-3, with no clear D. The CDR3 covers 12 residues. Germline V gene lookup returns CDR1 SGHNT and CDR2 YYREEE (reference sequence). Trimming removed 1 base from V and 4 bases from J, with 4 bases in between. The CDR3 sequence is CASSLYADTQYF. The CDR3 nucleotides read TGTGCCAGCAGCTTGTACGCAGATACGCAGTATTTT.

This rearrangement joins TRBV6-5 to TRBJ1-2; 8 bases are a match to TRBD1. The CDR3 is 13 amino acids. Germline CDR1 MNHEY, CDR2 SVGAGI. After removal of 7 bases from V and 5 bases from J, the junction contained 6 bases not matched to a gene. Here the CDR3 DNA reads TGTGCCAGCAATTCCGGGACAGGATATGGCTACACCTTC. As protein: CASNSGTGYGYTF.

The CDR3 nucleotides read TGTGCCAGCAGCTTCCGGGACAACTCCTACAATGAGCAGTTCTTC. Translating gives CASSFRDNSYNEQFF. This chain uses TRBV5-6 with TRBJ2-1, with a possible D match to TRBD1 (6 bases). V was shortened by 2 bases and J by 0 bases, with 9 bases between the two germline ends. This CDR3 has 15 residues. The germline V gene has CDR1 SGHDT and CDR2 YYEEEE. Full variable domain (outside the CDR3, taken from reference TRBV5-6 and TRBJ2-1): DAGVTQSPTHLIKTRGQQVTLRCSPKSGHDTVSWYQQALGQGPQFIFQYYEEEERQRGNFPDRFSGHQFPNYSSELNVNALLLGDSALYLCASSFRDNSYNEQFFGPGTRLTVL.

This chain connects TRBV27 to TRBJ2-7; possibly TRBD1 for D (5 bases). This CDR3 is 15 amino acids long. Germline loops: CDR1 MNHEY, CDR2 SMNVEV (reference sequence). The ends were cut back, 0 bases at V and 2 bases at J, with 11 bases in the middle. Here the CDR3 DNA reads TGTGCCAGCAGTTTATCGGTGGTCAGGGCCTACGAGCAGTACTTC. As protein: CASSLSVVRAYEQYF.

The chain combines TRBV5-1 with TRBJ2-5; 7 bases agree with TRBD1. The J call may not be correct, given that the DNA end is closer to TRBJ2-7. The CDR3 spans 14 residues. Germline V CDR1 and CDR2: SGHRS, YFSETQ. The CDR3 here is CASSPGQAAYEQYF. CDR3 sequence (DNA): TGCGCCAGCAGCCCTGGACAGGCGGCCTACGAGCAGTACTTC.

The chain is built from TRBV6-6 and TRBJ2-5; 9 bases align to TRBD2. The V gene end was trimmed by 4 bases and the J gene end by 4 bases; junction bases not matched to a gene: 4. The CDR3 length is 14 residues. Germline V CDR1 and CDR2: MNHNY, SVGAGI (reference sequence). CDR3: CASSWAGGRETQYF. The CDR3 nucleotides are TGTGCCAGCAGTTGGGCGGGGGGGCGAGAGACCCAGTACTTC.

This clone has just one count. The V call is TRBV7-9, the J call TRBJ1-1; D gene ambiguous. CDR3 length equals 12 residues. Germline CDR1 reads SEHNR; CDR2 reads FQNEAQ (reference sequence). The V end was cut by 0 bases, the J end by 6 bases, with 5 bases between. The CDR3 sequence is CASSLAYAEAFF. CDR3 bases: TGTGCCAGCAGCTTAGCGTATGCTGAAGCTTTCTTT.

This chain uses TRBV4-1 with TRBJ2-7; a possible D gene is TRBD2 (5 bases). Germline CDR1 MGHRA, CDR2 YSYEKL. The V and J ends lost 5 bases and 1 base respectively, with 24 bases between them. The CDR3 sequence is 18 residues long. CDR3 bases: TGCGCCAGCAGCTCGATAGGCCGACTCACTTCGGGGTCCTACGAGCAGTACTTC. It encodes CASSSIGRLTSGSYEQYF.

The chain recombines TRBV2 with TRBJ2-5; TRBD2 agrees at 9 bases. The J call is in doubt because the DNA end fits TRBJ2-7 better. The length of the CDR3 is 16 residues. Germline V CDR1 and CDR2: SNHLY, FYNNEI. DNA of the CDR3: TGTGCCAGCAGTGAAGGGCTAGCGGGGACCTCCTACGAGCAGTACTTC. This codes for CASSEGLAGTSYEQYF.

The chain couples TRBV7-8 to TRBJ1-2; TRBD1 aligns across 8 bases. J lost 8 bases, V lost 5 bases, and 19 bases had no gene match. From germline, CDR1 is SGHVS and CDR2 FQNEAQ. The CDR3 consists of 17 residues. CDR3 nucleotides: TGTGCCAGCAGCGGGGAGAACGGACAGGGCCCCCACTTCGGCTACACCTTC. It codes for CASSGENGQGPHFGYTF. The full variable domain, rest sourced from reference TRBV7-8 and TRBJ1-2, is GAGVSQSPRYKVAKRGQDVALRCDPISGHVSLFWYQQALGQGPEFLTYFQNEAQLDKSGLPSDRFFAERPEGSVSTLKIQRTQQEDSAVYLCASSGENGQGPHFGYTFGSGTRLTVV.

This chain joins TRBV30 and TRBJ2-7; D call uncertain. Trimming took off 4 bases at V and 7 bases at J, with 11 bases between the two ends. The CDR3 runs to 11 residues. The germline V gene encodes CDR1 GTSNPN and CDR2 SVGIG (reference sequence). The CDR3 sequence is CAWNNFLEQYF. DNA of the CDR3: TGTGCCTGGAACAACTTCCTTGAGCAGTACTTC. Full variable domain (missing parts from reference TRBV30 and TRBJ2-7): SQTIHQWPATLVQPVGSPLSLECTVEGTSNPNLYWYRQAAGRGLQLLFYSVGIGQISSEVPQNLSASRPQDRQFILSSKKLLLSDSGFYLCAWNNFLEQYFGPGTRLTVT.